This T cell receptor (beta chain) was captured by sequencing in a study of blood T cell repertoires in COVID-19. Per the study methods: How many nucleated cells were present was estimated from reference gene primer amplification. Data came from immunoSEQ multiplex PCR; TCRdb stores just in-frame clones and leaves some out. V, J and clone size are taken as reported in that table, and D and trimming were inferred from the DNA itself. The sample includes 200,000 to 300,000 clones, roughly 88% of them seen just once. Participants' own reports of clinical history determined their cohort assignment. The receptor was isolated from a woman aged 45-59 years who had recovered from COVID-19. The source material was PBMCs or T cells enriched from blood (not recorded which).

CDR3 sequence reads: CASSWGTSRIGEQFF. CDR3 nucleotides: TGCGCCAGCAGCTGGGGGACTAGCAGAATTGGTGAGCAGTTCTTC. The V call is TRBV5-1, the J call TRBJ2-1, with 9 bases that match TRBD2. The V segment lost 3 bases and the J segment 9 bases; nucleotides outside the gene matches: 10. The CDR3 spans 15 residues. Germline V CDR1 and CDR2: SGHRS, YFSETQ.